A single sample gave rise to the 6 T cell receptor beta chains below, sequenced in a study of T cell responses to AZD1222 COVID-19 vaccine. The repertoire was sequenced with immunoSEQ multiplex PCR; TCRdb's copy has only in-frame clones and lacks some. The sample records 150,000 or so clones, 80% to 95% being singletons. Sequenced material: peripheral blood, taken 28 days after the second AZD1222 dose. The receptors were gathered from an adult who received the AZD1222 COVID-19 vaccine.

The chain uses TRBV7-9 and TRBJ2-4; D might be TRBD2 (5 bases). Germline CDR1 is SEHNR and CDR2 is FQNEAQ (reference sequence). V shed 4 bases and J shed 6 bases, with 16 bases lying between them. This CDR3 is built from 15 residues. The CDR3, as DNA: TGTGCCAGCAGCTCGGTAAAGAGTGGAGGAAACATTCAGTACTTC. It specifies CASSSVKSGGNIQYF.

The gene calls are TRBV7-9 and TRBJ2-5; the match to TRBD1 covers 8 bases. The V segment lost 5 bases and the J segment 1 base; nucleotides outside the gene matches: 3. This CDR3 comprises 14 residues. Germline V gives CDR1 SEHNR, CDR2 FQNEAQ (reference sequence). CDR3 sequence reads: CASSPGTGQETQYF. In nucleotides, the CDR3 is TGTGCCAGCAGCCCTGGGACAGGCCAAGAGACCCAGTACTTC.

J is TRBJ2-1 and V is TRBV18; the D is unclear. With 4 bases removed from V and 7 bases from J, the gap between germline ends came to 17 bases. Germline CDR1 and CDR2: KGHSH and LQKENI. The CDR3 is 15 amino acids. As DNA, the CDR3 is TGTGCCAGCTCACAAACGACCGGAAAGGAAAATGAGCAGTTCTTC. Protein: CASSQTTGKENEQFF. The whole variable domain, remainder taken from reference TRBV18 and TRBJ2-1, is NAGVMQNPRHLVRRRGQEARLRCSPMKGHSHVYWYRQLPEEGLKFMVYLQKENIIDESGMPKERFSAEFPKEGPSILRIQQVVRGDSAAYFCASSQTTGKENEQFFGPGTRLTVL.

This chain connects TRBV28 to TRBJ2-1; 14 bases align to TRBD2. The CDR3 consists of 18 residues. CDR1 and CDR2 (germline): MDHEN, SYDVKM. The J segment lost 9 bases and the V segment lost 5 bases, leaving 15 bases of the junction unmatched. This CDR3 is CASSDPGTSGSTVGEQFF. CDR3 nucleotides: TGTGCCAGCAGTGACCCCGGGACTAGCGGGAGCACTGTGGGTGAGCAGTTCTTC.

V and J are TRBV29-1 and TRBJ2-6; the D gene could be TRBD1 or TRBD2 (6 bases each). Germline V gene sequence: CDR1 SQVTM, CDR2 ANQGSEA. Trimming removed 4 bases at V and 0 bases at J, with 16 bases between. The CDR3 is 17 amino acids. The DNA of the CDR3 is TGCAGCGTTGCAGGCATGAAGGGGGGCTCTGGGGCCAACGTCCTGACTTTC. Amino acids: CSVAGMKGGSGANVLTF.

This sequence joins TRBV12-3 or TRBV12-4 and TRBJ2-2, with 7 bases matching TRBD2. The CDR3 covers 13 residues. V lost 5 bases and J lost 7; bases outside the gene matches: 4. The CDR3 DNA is TGTGCCAGCAGTCCTGGGGGGGGCGGGGAGCTGTTTTTT. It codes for CASSPGGGGELFF.